Sequencing of this TCR beta chain was carried out in a study of T cells after yellow fever vaccination. Study conclusions and caveats: FACS-sorted repertoires could contain abundant clonotypes contaminating from the bulk population.

From the 5' RACE reads, TCRdb called clonotypes with MiXCR, one entry per CDR3 protein. The repertoire holds roughly 45,000 distinct CDR3 sequences, with around 6.4% as singletons. This CDR3 has 13 residues. V lost 6 bases to trimming and J lost 3 bases; unmatched junction nucleotides: 4. Germline V gene data show CDR1 as SGHTA and CDR2 as FQGNSA. This clonotype has only a few counts. This sequence was found in a man aged 25-45 years who received the YFV17D yellow fever vaccine. The rearrangement links TRBV7-2 to TRBJ1-2; 7 bases are shared with TRBD1. The material sequenced was PBMCs, either bulk or a sorted T-cell subset (CD4+, CD8+, memory, or dextramer-sorted; not recorded which), taken 45 days after the yellow fever booster vaccination. CDR3 sequence (DNA): TGTGCCAGCAGAATGACAGGGTACTATGGCTACACCTTC. This codes for CASRMTGYYGYTF.